This TCR beta chain derives from a study of T cell repertoires in cytomegalovirus infection. Study summary: Public signatures in TCR beta pointed to CMV infection and matching HLA type. Findings and caveats of the study: The study identified carriers of CMV plus the relevant HLA from cumulative public TCR beta family frequency. HLA-C-restricted CMV-specific TCR beta clonotypes prevailed in the ex vivo response.

This clonotype was seen a few times. Its specificity is not known. TCRdb analysed the reads with MiXCR anew, one entry per CDR3 protein. Of roughly 990,000 distinct CDR3 sequences listed, around 32% were seen once; the top ten hold about 14%. Per the germline V gene, CDR1 is MGHRA and CDR2 is YSYEKL. The junction had 6 bases not matched to a gene; V was cut back by 4 bases and J by 6 bases. The CDR3 consists of 15 residues. The chain has TRBV4-1 and TRBJ1-6; 7 nucleotides match TRBD1. The TCR comes from a human donor in good health (CMV status not recorded). Some clones in this sample may be carry-over from other donors' samples. The sample consisted of cultured CD8+ T cells from PBMCs, taken from culture after CMV antigen stimulation. Here the CDR3 DNA reads TGCGCCAGCAGCCCGGCCGGGACAGCTAATTCACCCCTCCACTTT. Translating it yields CASSPAGTANSPLHF.